The rows below give T cell receptor beta chains drawn from one sample of a study of shared clonotypes between healthy human individuals. TCRdb's copy holds only in-frame clones and misses some; the assay was immunoSEQ multiplex PCR. Of 650,000 to 750,000 clones in the sample, about two thirds are singletons; the top ten hold about 2%. The source material was memory CD4+ T cells sorted from blood. All receptors derive from a woman between 25 and 40 years old in good health. The CDR3 runs from the conserved cysteine through the conserved F or W. Fields, in order: clone size, J gene, V gene, D gene, CDR3 protein, CDR3 DNA. D genes are given only for firm matches. Rows give clone size only sometimes, using once, few, many, or a class for an expanded clone.

few,TRBJ2-7,TRBV28,TRBD1,CASSPSSGTGYFYEQYF,TGTGCCAGCAGTCCCTCCTCCGGGACAGGGTACTTCTACGAGCAGTACTTC
-,TRBJ2-4,TRBV7-9,-,CASSLGTVAKNIQYF,TGTGCCAGCAGCTTAGGGACGGTAGCCAAAAACATTCAGTACTTC
-,TRBJ2-5,TRBV6-5,-,CASSSWRVGETQYF,TGTGCCAGCAGCTCTTGGAGGGTCGGGGAGACCCAGTACTTC
-,TRBJ2-7,TRBV11-2,-,CASSLIYTTYEQYF,TGTGCCAGCAGCTTAATATACACTACCTACGAGCAGTACTTC
-,TRBJ1-3,TRBV5-1,-,CASSLAPGRLSGNTIYF,TGCGCCAGCAGCTTGGCCCCTGGACGGCTCTCTGGAAACACCATATATTTT
-,TRBJ1-5,TRBV6-6,-,CATSGNRENQPQHF,TGTGCCACCTCCGGAAACAGAGAGAATCAGCCCCAGCATTTT
-,TRBJ2-6,TRBV11-1,-,CASSRGRANVLTF,TGTGCCAGCAGCAGAGGACGGGCCAACGTCCTGACTTTC
-,TRBJ1-1,TRBV2,-,CASSKLQRNTEAFF,TGTGCCAGCAGTAAATTGCAGAGGAACACTGAAGCTTTCTTT
few,TRBJ2-3,TRBV7-2,-,CASSFTSSTDTQYF,TGTGCCAGCAGCTTTACGTCGAGCACAGATACGCAGTATTTT
-,TRBJ1-1,TRBV5-4,-,CASSLWGRQLTFF,TGTGCCAGCAGCTTATGGGGGCGACAGTTAACTTTCTTT
few,TRBJ2-2,TRBV2,-,CASSFVSSNTGELFF,TGTGCCAGCAGTTTCGTATCCTCGAACACCGGGGAGCTGTTTTTT
-,TRBJ2-5,TRBV7-9,-,CASSPTGEVRETQYF,TGTGCCAGCAGCCCCACGGGGGAGGTCCGCGAGACCCAGTACTTC
-,TRBJ2-7,TRBV14,-,CASSQASSSSYEQYF,TGTGCCAGCAGCCAAGCGTCTTCTAGCTCCTACGAGCAGTACTTC
-,TRBJ2-3,TRBV11-2,TRBD2,CASSRLAGGADTQYF,TGTGCCAGCAGCAGACTAGCGGGAGGCGCAGATACGCAGTATTTT
once,TRBJ2-3,TRBV6-1,-,CASSEEGGVPTDTQYF,TGTGCCAGCAGTGAAGAAGGGGGAGTCCCAACAGATACGCAGTATTTT
-,TRBJ2-1,TRBV10-2,TRBD2,CASSAAGLAGYNEQFF,TGCGCCAGCAGTGCCGCCGGACTAGCGGGATACAATGAGCAGTTCTTC
-,TRBJ2-1,TRBV4-2,TRBD2,CASSPLAGAYNEQFF,TGTGCCAGCAGCCCTCTAGCGGGAGCGTACAATGAGCAGTTCTTC
few,TRBJ2-3,TRBV25-1,TRBD1,CASSGGQASTDTQYF,TGTGCCAGCAGTGGAGGACAGGCTAGCACAGATACGCAGTATTTT
many,TRBJ2-3,TRBV14,TRBD2,CASSPLRTRPSGADTQYF,TGTGCCAGCAGCCCACTGCGGACCCGGCCTAGCGGAGCAGATACGCAGTATTTT
-,TRBJ1-3,TRBV6-5,-,CASSYSARAAGNTIYF,TGTGCCAGCAGTTACTCGGCTAGGGCGGCTGGAAACACCATATATTTT
-,TRBJ1-2,TRBV7-2,-,CASSLLPQGGDGYTF,TGTGCCAGCAGCTTACTTCCACAGGGTGGGGATGGCTACACCTTC
-,TRBJ1-1,TRBV2,TRBD1,CASSRTGRAFF,TGTGCCAGCAGCAGGACAGGGAGGGCTTTCTTT
-,TRBJ1-1,TRBV10-3,TRBD1,CAIRGQPSGTEAFF,TGTGCCATCAGGGGACAGCCCTCGGGCACTGAAGCTTTCTTT
-,TRBJ2-3,TRBV28,TRBD2,CASSSPGTSGRTDTQYF,TGTGCCAGCAGCTCCCCAGGGACTAGCGGCCGCACAGATACGCAGTATTTT
-,TRBJ1-1,TRBV6-6,-,CASSYSEGTEAFF,TGTGCCAGCAGTTACTCGGAAGGGACTGAAGCTTTCTTT
-,TRBJ1-1,TRBV30,-,CAWSEGSTEAFF,TGTGCCTGGAGTGAGGGGTCCACTGAAGCTTTCTTT
-,TRBJ2-7,TRBV29-1,-,CSVGVSTYEQYF,TGCAGCGTTGGGGTTTCTACCTACGAGCAGTACTTC
-,TRBJ2-1,TRBV4-1,-,CASSHVAGYNEQFF,TGCGCCAGCAGCCATGTGGCGGGATACAATGAGCAGTTCTTC